These T cell receptor beta chains were read from a single sample in a study of T cell changes during pregnancy in multiple sclerosis. TCRdb's copy holds only in-frame clones and misses some; the assay was immunoSEQ multiplex PCR. The table includes tens of thousands of clones, 70% to 90% detected once. The input for sequencing was CD8+ T cells from peripheral blood mononuclear cells, taken before pregnancy. These receptors came from a female donor with multiple sclerosis, enrolled in a pregnancy study. Each CDR3 is given with its conserved first and last residue. D genes are given only for firm matches. The size field is filled for only some rows; it gives once, few, many or a size class.

D gene	V gene	clone size	J gene	CDR3 protein	CDR3 DNA
-	TRBV16	-	TRBJ1-2	CASSLQGQIDGYTF	TGTGCCAGCAGCCTACAGGGCCAAATCGATGGCTACACCTTC
TRBD1	TRBV27	-	TRBJ2-1	CASAERGPYNEQFF	TGTGCCAGCGCTGAGAGGGGGCCCTACAATGAGCAGTTCTTC
TRBD1	TRBV6-6	few	TRBJ1-1	CASSLTGGTEAFF	TGTGCCAGCAGTTTAACAGGGGGCACTGAAGCTTTCTTT
-	TRBV7-9	-	TRBJ1-2	CASSLGLTGIYGYTF	TGTGCCAGCAGCTTAGGCCTCACAGGCATCTATGGCTACACCTTC
TRBD1	TRBV5-5	-	TRBJ1-1	CASSLGTGSIAFF	TGTGCCAGCAGCTTGGGGACAGGGTCGATAGCTTTCTTT
-	TRBV7-8	once	TRBJ1-4	CASRPTGGNEKLFF	TGTGCCAGCAGACCGACAGGCGGTAATGAAAAACTGTTTTTT
-	TRBV7-8	-	TRBJ1-1	CASGDWPGAFF	TGTGCCAGCGGGGACTGGCCGGGGGCTTTCTTT
-	TRBV11-2	-	TRBJ1-4	CASSAGGPTNEKLFF	TGTGCCAGCAGCGCCGGAGGGCCTACTAATGAAAAACTGTTTTTT
TRBD1	TRBV5-1	-	TRBJ1-4	CASSPGQGAEKLFF	TGCGCCAGCAGCCCAGGACAGGGGGCTGAAAAACTGTTTTTT
TRBD1	TRBV28	-	TRBJ2-2	CASVGLDRANTGELFF	TGTGCCAGCGTTGGACTGGACAGGGCGAACACCGGGGAGCTGTTTTTT
-	TRBV30	few	TRBJ1-2	CAQPTVNYGYTF	TGTGCCCAACCGACTGTTAACTATGGCTACACCTTC
-	TRBV6-1	-	TRBJ1-1	CASSSGGHTEAFF	TGTGCCAGCAGCTCCGGGGGGCACACTGAAGCTTTCTTT
TRBD1	TRBV19	-	TRBJ1-2	CASGQGSGYGYTF	TGTGCCAGTGGACAGGGGTCTGGCTATGGCTACACCTTC
-	TRBV6-4	medium-sized	TRBJ2-2	CASSPANTGELFF	TGTGCCAGCAGTCCGGCGAACACCGGGGAGCTGTTTTTT
TRBD1	TRBV6-4	-	TRBJ1-5	CASSTGENQPQHF	TGTGCCAGCAGTACAGGGGAAAATCAGCCCCAGCATTTT
TRBD2	TRBV6-1	-	TRBJ2-7	CASSEGTSYEQYF	TGTGCCAGCAGTGAAGGGACTAGCTACGAGCAGTACTTC
TRBD1	TRBV29-1	-	TRBJ1-3	CSVRTGTSGNTIYF	TGCAGCGTTAGGACAGGAACCTCTGGAAACACCATATATTTT
TRBD1	TRBV28	-	TRBJ2-7	CASSPPTQGALAYEQYF	TGTGCCAGCAGTCCGCCGACACAGGGGGCGTTGGCCTACGAGCAGTACTTC
-	TRBV11-2	-	TRBJ1-2	CASSLTGIYGYTF	TGTGCCAGCAGCTTGACAGGAATTTATGGCTACACCTTC
-	TRBV6-5	-	TRBJ2-7	CASSYDAEGWSYEQYF	TGTGCCAGCAGTTACGACGCGGAGGGGTGGTCCTACGAGCAGTACTTC
-	TRBV6-4	-	TRBJ1-4	CASSDSKESEKLFF	TGTGCCAGCAGTGACTCGAAGGAGTCCGAAAAACTGTTTTTT
-	TRBV6-5	once	TRBJ2-7	CASSYVGGAKGEQYF	TGTGCCAGCAGTTACGTTGGGGGCGCAAAAGGCGAGCAGTACTTC
-	TRBV30	-	TRBJ1-2	CAWNNGGGDGYTF	TGTGCCTGGAACAACGGCGGCGGTGATGGCTACACCTTC
TRBD2	TRBV2	-	TRBJ2-1	CASSDVLLAATYNEQFF	TGTGCCAGCAGTGATGTTCTACTAGCGGCTACCTACAATGAGCAGTTCTTC
TRBD1	TRBV13	-	TRBJ2-7	CASSDRGGSYEQYF	TGTGCCAGCAGCGACAGGGGGGGCTCCTACGAGCAGTACTTC
TRBD2	TRBV10-3	-	TRBJ2-1	CATRLAGGYNEQFF	TGTGCCACTAGACTAGCGGGGGGGTACAATGAGCAGTTCTTC
-	TRBV19	-	TRBJ1-1	CATLRDFGNTEAFF	TGTGCCACTCTAAGGGACTTCGGGAACACTGAAGCTTTCTTT
-	TRBV27	-	TRBJ2-1	CASRPQGYSYNEQFF	TGTGCCAGCAGGCCGCAGGGGTATTCCTACAATGAGCAGTTCTTC
-	TRBV7-9	-	TRBJ1-3	CASSLGLVARGNTIYF	TGTGCCAGCAGCTTAGGTCTCGTAGCACGAGGAAACACCATATATTTT
-	TRBV19	-	TRBJ2-2	CASSNGGGTGELFF	TGTGCCAGTAGTAATGGGGGCGGCACCGGGGAGCTGTTTTTT
-	TRBV19	-	TRBJ1-6	CASSMMAHNSPLHF	TGTGCCAGTAGTATGATGGCCCATAATTCACCCCTCCACTTT
-	TRBV19	-	TRBJ2-7	CASRPNRVEGEQYF	TGTGCCAGTAGGCCCAACAGGGTGGAAGGCGAGCAGTACTTC
-	TRBV5-1	-	TRBJ2-1	CASSFRGGRNNEQFF	TGCGCCAGCAGCTTTCGTGGGGGCCGCAACAATGAGCAGTTCTTC
TRBD2	TRBV4-2	-	TRBJ2-5	CASSAQAGGPWETQYF	TGTGCCAGCAGCGCCCAAGCGGGGGGGCCTTGGGAGACCCAGTACTTC
-	TRBV4-1	-	TRBJ1-2	CASSPPTQRDGYTF	TGCGCCAGCAGCCCCCCGACCCAACGGGATGGCTACACCTTC
-	TRBV2	-	TRBJ2-5	CASLGIQETQYF	TGTGCCAGCCTCGGTATTCAAGAGACCCAGTACTTC
TRBD1	TRBV7-9	-	TRBJ1-2	CASSLGYGQEEMRDFGYTF	TGTGCCAGCAGCTTAGGCTACGGACAGGAGGAAATGAGGGACTTCGGCTACACCTTC
-	TRBV4-3	-	TRBJ1-4	CASSQELGAGQEKLFF	TGCGCCAGCAGCCAAGAGTTAGGGGCAGGGCAAGAAAAACTGTTTTTT
-	TRBV27	-	TRBJ2-7	CASSFLSGEQPYEQYF	TGTGCCAGCAGTTTCCTGTCGGGGGAACAACCCTACGAGCAGTACTTC
TRBD1	TRBV6-1	few	TRBJ1-6	CASSEWDGQGESPLHF	TGTGCCAGCAGTGAATGGGATGGACAGGGTGAATCACCCCTCCACTTT
-	TRBV19	-	TRBJ1-2	CASSTGLGVTNYGYTF	TGTGCCAGTAGTACTGGGTTGGGCGTCACTAACTATGGCTACACCTTC
TRBD1	TRBV18	-	TRBJ2-7	CASSPEGQGDYEQYF	TGTGCCAGCTCACCTGAGGGGCAGGGGGACTACGAGCAGTACTTC
-	TRBV10-2	-	TRBJ2-1	CASTMIGSAGNEQFF	TGCGCCAGCACCATGATCGGCAGCGCGGGGAATGAGCAGTTCTTC
TRBD1	TRBV13	-	TRBJ2-7	CASSSSGTGSYEQYF	TGTGCCAGCAGCTCCTCCGGGACAGGGAGCTACGAGCAGTACTTC